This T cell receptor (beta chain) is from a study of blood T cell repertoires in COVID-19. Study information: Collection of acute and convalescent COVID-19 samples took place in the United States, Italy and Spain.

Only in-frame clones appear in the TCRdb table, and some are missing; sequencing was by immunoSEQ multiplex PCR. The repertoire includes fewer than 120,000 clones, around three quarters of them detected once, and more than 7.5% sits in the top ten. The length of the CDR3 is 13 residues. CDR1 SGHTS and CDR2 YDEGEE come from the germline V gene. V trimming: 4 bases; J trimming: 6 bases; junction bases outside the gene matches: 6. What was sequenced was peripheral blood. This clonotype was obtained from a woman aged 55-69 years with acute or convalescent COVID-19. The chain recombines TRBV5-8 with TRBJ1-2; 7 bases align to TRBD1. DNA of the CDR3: TGTGCCAGCAGCCCCGGGACAGCGAATGGCTACACCTTC. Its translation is CASSPGTANGYTF.